One sample yielded the 27 T cell receptor beta chains listed below, sequenced in a study of shared T cell receptors in the human thymus. Profiled with immunoSEQ multiplex PCR; TCRdb holds only in-frame clones, not every one. The sample consists of hundreds of thousands of clones, 85% to 90% of them appearing once. The sample was also reused in another study, on human thymus T cells.

The sequenced sample was thymocytes. These receptors were obtained from a boy under two years old with a congenital heart defect.

The rearrangement links TRBV5-6 to TRBJ2-7; 8 nucleotides align to TRBD1. Losses at the gene ends were 4 bases for V and 6 bases for J; bases not matched to a gene: 6. CDR3 length: 13 residues. Germline values: CDR1 SGHDT, CDR2 YYEEEE. The CDR3 loop is CASSRTGIREQYF. CDR3 DNA: TGTGCCAGCAGCAGGACAGGGATACGCGAGCAGTACTTC.

The CDR3, as DNA: TGTGCCAGCAGTCCCCTTTTTGGCTCCAGGCCCTATGGCTACACCTTC. Its protein is CASSPLFGSRPYGYTF. The chain recombines TRBV28 with TRBJ1-2, with unresolved D. There are 16 residues in the CDR3. V was clipped by 5 bases and J by 4 bases, with 20 bases between them. Germline assignment: CDR1 MDHEN and CDR2 SYDVKM.

The sample holds one count of this clone. The chain links TRBV9 to TRBJ2-1; D unclear. V was trimmed by 0 bases and J by 8 bases, leaving 6 bases between them. CDR3 length: 12 amino acids. Per germline, CDR1 SGDLS and CDR2 YYNGEE. The DNA of the CDR3 is TGTGCCAGCAGCGTAGTAAGCTATGAGCAGTTCTTC. Residues: CASSVVSYEQFF. The full variable domain, its missing parts supplied by reference TRBV9 and TRBJ2-1, is DSGVTQTPKHLITATGQRVTLRCSPRSGDLSVYWYQQSLDQGLQFLIQYYNGEERAKGNILERFSAQQFPDLHSELNLSSLELGDSALYFCASSVVSYEQFFGPGTRLTVL.

The V and J genes are TRBV7-3 and TRBJ1-3, with 10 bases lining up with TRBD1. Trimming removed 1 base from V and 1 base from J; junction bases left unmatched: 7. Germline V gene data show CDR1 as SGHTA and CDR2 as FQGTGA. CDR3 length: 18 amino acids. CDR3 in amino acids: CASSLIGPGQGSGNTIYF. DNA of the CDR3: TGTGCCAGCAGCTTAATAGGTCCGGGACAGGGGTCTGGAAACACCATATATTTT.

The chain uses TRBV4-2 and TRBJ2-4, with a possible D match to TRBD2 (7 bases). Trimming cost V 0 bases and J 8 bases, with 17 bases left between them. The germline V gene has CDR1 LGHNA and CDR2 YNFKEQ. The CDR3 loop spans 16 amino acids. The CDR3 DNA is TGTGCCAGCAGCCAAGATAGCCGGGGGGCCGTGGACATTCAGTACTTC. It encodes CASSQDSRGAVDIQYF.

The chain joins TRBV2 to TRBJ1-5; D perhaps matches TRBD1 (6 bases). This CDR3 spans 17 amino acids. V was shortened by 0 bases and J by 2 bases, with 14 bases between the two germline ends. Germline CDR1 SNHLY, CDR2 FYNNEI. Here the CDR3 reads CASSEARGGQGNQPQHF. CDR3 DNA: TGTGCCAGCAGTGAAGCGCGCGGGGGGCAGGGCAATCAGCCCCAGCATTTT.

V and J are TRBV7-8 and TRBJ2-5; TRBD1 matches 9 bases. CDR1 and CDR2 (germline): SGHVS, FQNEAQ. V shed 1 base and J 5 bases; nucleotides not matched to a gene: 5. The CDR3 covers 15 residues. The CDR3 sequence: CASSLEQGAGETQYF. The CDR3 bases are TGTGCCAGCAGCTTAGAACAGGGGGCTGGGGAGACCCAGTACTTC.

The V gene is TRBV6-4, the J gene TRBJ1-5; 10 bases align to TRBD1. This CDR3 spans 15 amino acids. Germline V CDR1 and CDR2: MRHNA, SNTAGT. Trimming took 5 bases from V and 7 from J; bases not matched to a gene: 8. The CDR3 sequence: CASSNGTGDSQPQHF. The CDR3, as DNA: TGTGCCAGCAGTAACGGGACAGGGGATAGCCAGCCCCAGCATTTT.

The V gene is TRBV5-4, the J gene TRBJ2-3, with 7 positions matching TRBD2. The CDR3 extends over 17 amino acids. Germline CDR1 and CDR2: SGHNT and YYREEE (reference sequence). V was clipped by 0 bases and J by 3 bases; unmatched bases: 10. The CDR3 spells CASSLGGARGSTDTQYF. The CDR3 DNA reads TGTGCCAGCAGCTTGGGAGGAGCGCGGGGGTCGACAGATACGCAGTATTTT.

The V call is TRBV30, the J call TRBJ1-2; D is uncertain. Germline CDR1 and CDR2: GTSNPN and SVGIG (reference sequence). V dropped 0 bases and J dropped 4 bases, with 9 bases sitting between them. The CDR3 covers 13 residues. CDR3 sequence (DNA): TGTGCCTGGAGTGTCCCTTCCGGCTATGGCTACACCTTC. Protein sequence: CAWSVPSGYGYTF.

The sample holds a few counts of this clone. The chain is built from TRBV19 and TRBJ2-1; a possible D gene is TRBD2 (7 bases). Germline CDR1 is LNHDA and CDR2 is SQIVND (reference sequence). Trimming shortened V by 7 bases and J by 2 bases, and 15 bases separated the two germline ends. CDR3 length equals 15 residues. CDR3 sequence reads: CASKLGGGPYNEQFF. The CDR3 coding sequence is TGTGCCAGTAAACTAGGGGGAGGGCCCTACAATGAGCAGTTCTTC.

This chain links TRBV7-3 with TRBJ2-1; TRBD2 matches at 8 bases. The CDR3 totals 15 residues. Losses at the gene ends were 5 bases for V and 15 bases for J; bases not matched to a gene: 18. Germline CDR1 SGHTA, CDR2 FQGTGA. The CDR3 region is CASSPAGGEPPLLFF. The CDR3 DNA is TGTGCCAGCAGCCCCGCGGGGGGAGAACCCCCTCTCCTGTTCTTC.

The table lists this clone with a count of one. V is TRBV10-3 and J is TRBJ2-1, with TRBD1 matching over 11 bases. The CDR3 extends over 14 amino acids. J lost 7 bases, V lost 11 bases, and 10 bases had no gene match. CDR1 is ENHRY, CDR2 SYGVKD, per germline. The CDR3 spells CAYSGQGALNEQFF. The CDR3 nucleotides are TGTGCCTACTCAGGACAGGGGGCTTTAAATGAGCAGTTCTTC.

This clone turned up a few times. The V gene is TRBV5-1, the J gene TRBJ1-4; the D gene is possibly TRBD1 (5 bases). Germline V gene data show CDR1 as SGHRS and CDR2 as YFSETQ. V dropped 1 base and J dropped 8 bases, with 15 bases sitting between them. This CDR3 region has 15 residues. This chain's CDR3 is CASSLNWVRGEKLFF. CDR3 coding DNA: TGCGCCAGCAGCTTGAACTGGGTGCGGGGGGAAAAACTGTTTTTT.

For this clone: One end of the junction fails to match germline, which may point to a read error. The chain employs TRBV7-7 and TRBJ2-3; 13 nucleotides line up with TRBD2. Germline assignment: CDR1 SSHAT and CDR2 FNYEAQ (reference sequence). This CDR3 comprises 16 residues. In DNA, the CDR3 is TGTGCTAGCAGCCGGGGGACTAGCGGGACCAAAGATACGCAGTATTTT. Residues: CASSRGTSGTKDTQYF.

This clone was seen a single time. The chain is built from TRBV29-1 and TRBJ1-3, with TRBD1 matching over 11 bases. Germline V gene sequence: CDR1 SQVTM, CDR2 ANQGSEA. V lost 5 bases, J lost 4 bases, and 4 bases stayed unmatched. CDR3 length equals 14 residues. CDR3 nucleotide sequence: TGCAGCGTTTTAGGACAGGGGGCCGGAAACACCATATATTTT. It specifies CSVLGQGAGNTIYF.

The chain employs TRBV10-2 and TRBJ2-7, with TRBD2 identical over 14 bases. Unmatched junction bases numbered 13, after V lost 6 bases and J lost 0 bases. CDR3 size: 19 residues. Per the germline V gene, CDR1 is WSHSY and CDR2 is SAAADI. CDR3 loop: CASSVDLGTSGRNSYEQYF. DNA for the CDR3: TGCGCCAGCAGCGTTGATCTCGGGACTAGCGGGAGAAACTCCTACGAGCAGTACTTC.

The chain joins TRBV27 to TRBJ2-1, with 8 bases matching TRBD2. Trimming removed 6 bases from V and 0 bases from J; junction bases left unmatched: 7. Germline V gene sequence: CDR1 MNHEY, CDR2 SMNVEV (reference sequence). The CDR3 has 16 residues. The CDR3 sequence: CASRYRGRSSYNEQFF. The CDR3 DNA is TGTGCCAGCAGATACCGCGGGAGGAGCTCCTACAATGAGCAGTTCTTC.

V is TRBV6-5 and J is TRBJ2-5; 10 bases match TRBD2. V lost 5 bases, J lost 5 bases, and 5 bases stayed unmatched. Per germline, CDR1 MNHEY and CDR2 SVGAGI. This CDR3 has 14 residues. The CDR3 region is CASSPSGSCETQYF. In nucleotides, the CDR3 is TGTGCCAGCAGTCCTAGCGGGAGCTGCGAGACCCAGTACTTC.

The chain joins TRBV5-6 to TRBJ2-7; tentative D call: TRBD2 (6 bases). V gave up 2 bases and J gave up 2 bases, with 14 bases separating them. CDR1 and CDR2 (germline): SGHDT, YYEEEE. The CDR3 is made up of 15 amino acids. The CDR3 loop reads CASSLGGGFTYEQYF. CDR3 nucleotide sequence: TGTGCCAGCAGCTTAGGTGGGGGGTTTACCTACGAGCAGTACTTC.

In its sample, this clone was seen once. The chain employs TRBV6-5 and TRBJ2-2, with D possibly matching TRBD2 (6 bases). V lost 2 bases and J lost 9, with 13 bases in between. The CDR3 is 14 amino acids. Germline CDR1 reads MNHEY; CDR2 reads SVGAGI. This CDR3 is CASSYHGTARELFF. The CDR3 DNA follows: TGTGCCAGCAGTTACCATGGGACTGCTCGGGAGCTGTTTTTT.

The rearrangement uses TRBV2 and TRBJ2-1; 7 nucleotides align to TRBD2. V lost 8 bases and J lost 5; bases outside the gene matches: 6. The CDR3 length is 13 residues. Germline loops: CDR1 SNHLY, CDR2 FYNNEI. The CDR3 DNA sequence: TGTGCCAGCGGTGCTAGCGGCCACAATGAGCAGTTCTTC. This translates into CASGASGHNEQFF.

The V call is TRBV5-5, the J call TRBJ1-3, with 8 bases matching TRBD1. There are 17 residues in the CDR3. V gave up 4 bases and J gave up 4 bases; unmatched junction bases: 13. The germline V gene encodes CDR1 SGHKS and CDR2 YYEKEE (reference sequence). In DNA, the CDR3 is TGTGCCAGCAGCCCGCGTCGAAACAGGGGGAACGGAAACACCATATATTTT. It yields the protein CASSPRRNRGNGNTIYF.

The chain uses TRBV9 and TRBJ2-6, with 7 bases aligning to TRBD1. The CDR3 sequence is 20 residues long. V gave up 1 base and J gave up 0 bases; unmatched junction bases: 13. Germline CDR1 and CDR2: SGDLS and YYNGEE. CDR3 bases: TGTGCCAGCAGCGTAAATCCGCGGACAGGACATTACTCTGGGGCCAACGTCCTGACTTTC. It is translated as CASSVNPRTGHYSGANVLTF.

This clone was detected a few times. This chain connects TRBV6-1 to TRBJ2-1, with D tentatively TRBD2 (6 bases). Trimming left V 7 bases short and J 5 bases short, with 18 bases between. Germline V CDR1 and CDR2: MNHNS, SASEGT. This CDR3 comprises 15 residues. In DNA form, the CDR3 reads TGTGCCAGCACCCGCTTTAGTAGCGGACACAATGAGCAGTTCTTC. Amino acid sequence: CASTRFSSGHNEQFF.

In its sample, this clone was seen once. V gene TRBV6-6 combines with J gene TRBJ2-1, with 9 positions matching TRBD1. Germline values: CDR1 MNHNY, CDR2 SVGAGI (reference sequence). The CDR3 length is 15 residues. The junction had 7 bases not matched to a gene; V was cut back by 4 bases and J by 6 bases. CDR3 loop: CASSSPRTGVNEQFF. CDR3 sequence (DNA): TGTGCCAGCAGTTCGCCCCGGACAGGGGTCAATGAGCAGTTCTTC.

V usage is TRBV5-1 and J usage is TRBJ2-1; D remains unclear. Germline lookup yields CDR1 SGHRS and CDR2 YFSETQ. V gave up 2 bases and J gave up 5 bases, with 14 bases separating them. CDR3 length: 15 residues. CDR3 sequence: CASSFSAPVDNEQFF. CDR3 coding DNA: TGCGCCAGCAGCTTCTCAGCGCCGGTGGACAATGAGCAGTTCTTC.